This T cell receptor beta chain was observed in a study of blood T cells in healthy people across ages. Combining a sample-barcoded 5' primer with a J-beta primer mix, a second PCR ran for about 6 to 12 cycles. TCRdb re-called the 5' RACE reads with MiXCR, one entry per CDR3 protein. Altogether roughly 1.6 million distinct CDR3 sequences are present, roughly 32% being singletons, with the ten largest covering 10% to 12%. The CDR3 has 13 amino acids. The V and J ends lost 6 bases and 7 bases respectively, with 16 bases between them. Germline CDR1 SQVTM, CDR2 ANQGSEA. The sequence was obtained from a woman aged 30 to 39 in good health. V is TRBV29-1 and J is TRBJ1-5, with D perhaps matching TRBD1 (5 bases). Sequencing was carried out using blood. The CDR3 coding sequence is TGCAGCGTCGAGGGGCGGAGTGGACAGCCCCAGCATTTT. Its protein product is CSVEGRSGQPQHF.